Each of the 19 T cell receptor beta chains below was sequenced from the same sample in a study of beta chain features in type 1 diabetes. For these receptors, no antigen is known. General study points: Among patients with Type 1 diabetes, TCRB CDR3s were moderately but significantly shorter in every one of the four CD4+ subsets.

The sequenced template was cDNA made from the entire isolated RNA. This table comes from immunoSEQ multiplex PCR, and its TCRdb copy is limited to in-frame clones, with some not included. The sample yields 130,000 to 150,000 clones, roughly an eighth seen once. The source material was central memory CD4+ T cells from blood. These receptors came from a man between 18 and 29 years old with type 1 diabetes.

The chain couples TRBV27 to TRBJ1-1, with a possible D match to TRBD1 (5 bases). CDR1 is MNHEY, CDR2 SMNVEV, per germline (reference sequence). The CDR3 is 12 residues long. The V and J ends lost 0 bases and 11 bases respectively, with 10 bases between them. CDR3 in amino acids: CASSLSGGEAFF. CDR3 DNA sequence: TGTGCCAGCAGTTTATCGGGAGGGGAGGCTTTCTTT.

This clone was observed a handful of times. V is TRBV7-9 and J is TRBJ2-1; 8 bases match TRBD2. V shed 4 bases, J shed 8 bases, and the junction held 13 bases outside the gene matches. This CDR3 is 16 amino acids long. Germline V gene sequence: CDR1 SEHNR, CDR2 FQNEAQ (reference sequence). CDR3 nucleotide sequence: TGTGCCAGCAGCTCGGTTCTAGCGGGTCTTAGCGATGAGCAGTTCTTC. This gives the protein CASSSVLAGLSDEQFF.

The chain is built from TRBV6-5 and TRBJ1-2; no reliable D call. There are 13 residues in the CDR3. Trimming left V 5 bases short and J 10 bases short, with 17 bases between. Per germline, CDR1 MNHEY and CDR2 SVGAGI. The CDR3 coding sequence is TGTGCCAGCAGTCCTGACATTCGTGGGCACTACACCTTC. Amino acids: CASSPDIRGHYTF.

V usage is TRBV6-5 and J usage is TRBJ1-5, with D possibly TRBD1 on 6 matching bases. There are 15 residues in the CDR3. The germline V gene encodes CDR1 MNHEY and CDR2 SVGAGI. V dropped 5 bases and J dropped 11 bases, with 22 bases sitting between them. The CDR3: CASSTQGTGRGAQHF. CDR3 DNA sequence: TGTGCCAGCAGTACACAGGGTACAGGGCGCGGGGCCCAGCATTTT.

The chain uses TRBV5-1 and TRBJ2-4, with TRBD1 matching over 7 bases. Per the germline V gene, CDR1 is SGHRS and CDR2 is YFSETQ. V dropped 0 bases and J dropped 4; count of bases not matched to a gene: 7. This CDR3 contains 16 residues. For the CDR3, the DNA is TGCGCCAGCAGCTTGGGACAGGGTTTCGAGAAAAACATTCAGTACTTC. Its protein product is CASSLGQGFEKNIQYF.

This clone has at least ten counts. This CDR3 is also generated by other DNA sequences in the sample. V usage is TRBV6-6 and J usage is TRBJ1-6; D not certain. The CDR3 covers 12 residues. Germline-derived CDR1 and CDR2 are MNHNY and SVGAGI (reference sequence). Trimming removed 6 bases at V and 7 bases at J, with 7 bases between. CDR3 sequence reads: CASRPQNSPLHF. The CDR3, as DNA: TGTGCCAGCAGACCCCAGAATTCACCCCTCCACTTT.

This clone was seen at least ten times. The rearrangement joins TRBV2 to TRBJ1-4; D is perhaps TRBD1 (5 bases). This CDR3 spans 13 amino acids. The germline V and J ends were trimmed by 10 bases and 6 bases, with 15 bases remaining between them. Per germline, CDR1 SNHLY and CDR2 FYNNEI. CDR3 sequence (DNA): TGTGCCATTTCTCGACAGCGAGATGAAAAACTGTTTTTT. It is translated as CAISRQRDEKLFF.

This clone was seen a few times. The chain couples TRBV5-1 to TRBJ1-1; D is perhaps TRBD1 (5 bases). Germline loops: CDR1 SGHRS, CDR2 YFSETQ. Deletions cut 0 bases from V and 1 base from J, with 7 bases between. The CDR3 has 14 amino acids. CDR3 coding DNA: TGCGCCAGCAGCTTGGCTGACAGGAACACTGAAGCTTTCTTT. Amino acid sequence: CASSLADRNTEAFF.

This clone came up a few times. The DNA for the CDR3 is TGTGCCAGCAGTTATTGCCCCGTTGCGGGTGGAGGCTATGGCTACACCTTC. Residues: CASSYCPVAGGGYGYTF. This rearrangement joins TRBV6-9 to TRBJ1-2; D is uncertain. From germline, CDR1 is MNHGY and CDR2 SVAAGI. V lost 1 base and J 4 bases, leaving 19 bases between the germline ends. The CDR3 has 17 residues.

This clone was seen more than once but under ten times. The gene calls are TRBV19 and TRBJ1-2; 9 positions match TRBD1. V shed 7 bases, J shed 2 bases, and the junction held 2 bases outside the gene matches. Germline V gene data show CDR1 as LNHDA and CDR2 as SQIVND (reference sequence). The CDR3 has 13 amino acids. The CDR3 DNA is TGTGCCAGTAAAGGACAGGGGAACTATGGCTACACCTTC. It yields the protein CASKGQGNYGYTF.

This clone was seen only a few times. V is TRBV7-9 and J is TRBJ1-2, with 7 bases identical to TRBD1. The CDR3 runs to 13 residues. J was trimmed by 6 bases and V by 7 bases; bases with no gene match: 8. Germline lookup yields CDR1 SEHNR and CDR2 FQNEAQ (reference sequence). As DNA, the CDR3 is TGTGCCAGCACCCAGACAGGGCGGGATGGCTACACCTTC. This sequence encodes CASTQTGRDGYTF.

This chain connects TRBV28 to TRBJ2-5, with 8 bases aligning to TRBD2. The CDR3 has 16 amino acids. Germline values: CDR1 MDHEN, CDR2 SYDVKM. V was pared by 3 bases and J by 4 bases, with 10 bases of the junction left unmatched. This CDR3 reads CASSLGVAGLLETQYF. CDR3 sequence (DNA): TGTGCCAGCAGTTTGGGGGTAGCGGGGCTCCTAGAGACCCAGTACTTC.

This clone was counted once. The gene calls are TRBV10-3 and TRBJ2-5; 10 nucleotides line up with TRBD1. The J segment lost 3 bases and the V segment lost 2 bases, leaving 3 bases of the junction unmatched. The V gene's germline CDR1 is ENHRY and CDR2 SYGVKD. The CDR3 has 15 residues. This CDR3 reads CAISEAGTGEETQYF. The CDR3 DNA reads as TGTGCCATCAGTGAGGCGGGGACAGGGGAAGAGACCCAGTACTTC.

Note on this clone: Compared with germline, one end of the junction differs, possibly owing to a read error. This chain links TRBV4-1 with TRBJ1-6; a possible D gene is TRBD1 (6 bases). CDR1 is MGHRA and CDR2 is YSYEKL in the germline V gene. The CDR3 is 17 residues long. CDR3 sequence (DNA): TGCGCCAGCAGACAGGGTGAACAAAGCTCCTATAAATCACCCCTCCACTTT. This gives the protein CASRQGEQSSYKSPLHF.

The chain combines TRBV5-4 with TRBJ1-4; TRBD1 aligns across 8 bases. V shed 3 bases, J shed 12 bases, and the junction held 4 bases outside the gene matches. CDR1 SGHNT and CDR2 YYREEE come from the germline V gene (reference sequence). CDR3 size: 12 residues. The CDR3 region has the DNA TGTGCCAGCAGCTCCGACAGGGGCCAACTGTTTTTT. Translating gives CASSSDRGQLFF.

A note on this clone: The sample has other DNA sequences that encode this CDR3 too. The chain combines TRBV18 with TRBJ2-3; D gene ambiguous. Trimming left V 2 bases short and J 0 bases short, with 6 bases between. Germline V CDR1 and CDR2: KGHSH, LQKENI. The CDR3 runs 14 residues. The CDR3 here is CASSPGPSTDTQYF. DNA for the CDR3: TGTGCCAGCTCACCAGGGCCCAGCACAGATACGCAGTATTTT.

This clone was found a few times. The chain is built from TRBV5-1 and TRBJ2-5; possibly TRBD1 for D (5 bases). Germline assignment: CDR1 SGHRS and CDR2 YFSETQ. The CDR3 loop spans 15 amino acids. V lost 2 bases and J 4 bases, leaving 15 bases between the germline ends. In DNA form, the CDR3 reads TGCGCCAGCAGCTTTGACAGCTCCCAGGGAGAGACCCAGTACTTC. It translates to CASSFDSSQGETQYF.

The rearrangement links TRBV7-2 to TRBJ1-2; D possibly corresponds to TRBD1 (6 bases). This CDR3 has 17 amino acids. V was trimmed by 4 bases and J by 3 bases, leaving 21 bases between them. The germline V gene has CDR1 SGHTA and CDR2 FQGNSA. The CDR3 protein is CASSSSGWGHTYYGYTF. CDR3 coding DNA: TGTGCCAGCAGCTCGTCTGGGTGGGGACACACATACTATGGCTACACCTTC. Combining the CDR3 with reference TRBV7-2 and TRBJ1-2 gives the whole variable domain GAGVSQSPSNKVTEKGKDVELRCDPISGHTALYWYRQSLGQGLEFLIYFQGNSAPDKSGLPSDRFSAERTGGSVSTLTIQRTQQEDSAVYLCASSSSGWGHTYYGYTFGSGTRLTVV.

This clone has a handful of counts. The rearrangement uses TRBV7-8 and TRBJ2-7; D might be TRBD1 or TRBD2, each matching 6 bases. The CDR3 loop spans 12 amino acids. Germline lookup yields CDR1 SGHVS and CDR2 FQNEAQ. The V end was cut by 6 bases, the J end by 6 bases, with 12 bases between. CDR3 bases: TGTGCCAGCAGACTCGGAGGGGGCGAGCAGTACTTC. Its translation is CASRLGGGEQYF.